This is a list of T cell receptor beta chains from one sample in a study of OX40 agonist ivuxolimab in advanced cancers. The method was immunoSEQ multiplex PCR; TCRdb's version includes in-frame clones alone and lacks a portion of them. In the table there are around 50,000 clones, roughly nine tenths of which are singletons. Sequenced material: CD4+ or CD8+ T cells sorted from blood, taken in a trial of the OX40 agonist ivuxolimab. Receptors originate from an adult with an advanced solid tumor such as melanoma, head and neck, liver or kidney cancer. The CDR3 runs from the conserved cysteine through the conserved F or W. D genes are given only for firm matches. Clone size appears in some rows only: once, few, many, or a class for an expanded clone.

J | size | D | V | CDR3 | DNA
TRBJ2-3 | - | TRBD1 | TRBV6-1 | CASSGGQGIADTQYF | TGTGCCAGCAGTGGGGGACAGGGGATCGCAGATACGCAGTATTTT
TRBJ2-1 | - | TRBD2 | TRBV28 | CASSLTSDNNEQFF | TGTGCCAGCAGTTTAACTAGCGATAACAATGAGCAGTTCTTC
TRBJ2-7 | once | - | TRBV14 | CASSRTRWEQYF | TGTGCCAGCAGCCGCACCCGGTGGGAGCAGTACTTC
TRBJ2-1 | - | TRBD2 | TRBV4-1 | CASSHHSGNSYNEQFF | TGCGCCAGCAGCCACCATAGCGGGAACTCCTACAATGAGCAGTTCTTC
TRBJ2-1 | - | - | TRBV6-6 | CASGRGSEQFF | TGTGCCAGCGGCCGGGGTAGTGAGCAGTTCTTC
TRBJ2-1 | - | - | TRBV9 | CASSVTREMREQFF | TGTGCCAGCAGCGTAACCCGGGAGATGAGGGAGCAGTTCTTC
TRBJ2-2 | - | TRBD2 | TRBV28 | CASRIAGESGELFF | TGTGCCAGCAGAATAGCGGGAGAGTCCGGGGAGCTGTTTTTT
TRBJ2-3 | - | - | TRBV7-9 | CASSPLGGVADTQYF | TGTGCCAGCAGCCCCCTCGGAGGAGTTGCAGATACGCAGTATTTT
TRBJ1-4 | - | - | TRBV5-5 | CASSLDHLTPNEKLFF | TGTGCCAGCAGCTTGGATCACCTAACCCCTAATGAAAAACTGTTTTTT
TRBJ1-2 | - | - | TRBV2 | CASRDRRIYGYTF | TGTGCCAGCAGGGACAGACGGATATATGGCTACACCTTC
TRBJ2-7 | - | TRBD2 | TRBV4-2 | CASSVGTSGEYEQYF | TGTGCCAGCAGCGTCGGGACTAGCGGAGAATACGAGCAGTACTTC
TRBJ2-1 | - | TRBD2 | TRBV6-6 | CASTWGGNEQFF | TGTGCCAGCACCTGGGGGGGTAATGAGCAGTTCTTC
TRBJ2-1 | once | - | TRBV13 | CASSLPADVNEQFF | TGTGCCAGCAGCTTACCGGCGGACGTCAATGAGCAGTTCTTC
TRBJ2-3 | - | - | TRBV9 | CASSVGGAQADTQYF | TGTGCCAGCAGCGTAGGGGGGGCTCAGGCAGATACGCAGTATTTT
TRBJ2-7 | - | TRBD1 | TRBV29-1 | CSVGDSNYEQYF | TGCAGCGTTGGGGACAGTAACTACGAGCAGTACTTC
TRBJ1-5 | - | - | TRBV15 | CATSRDRAERYSNQPQHF | TGTGCCACCAGCAGAGATCGCGCAGAGAGGTATAGCAATCAGCCCCAGCATTTT
TRBJ2-1 | - | - | TRBV11-2 | CASSRGLDYSYNEQFF | TGTGCCAGCAGCCGTGGTTTGGATTACTCCTACAATGAGCAGTTCTTC
TRBJ2-1 | - | - | TRBV6-5 | CASSLRRVNEQFF | TGTGCCAGCAGCCTTAGAAGGGTTAATGAGCAGTTCTTC
TRBJ1-1 | - | - | TRBV6-5 | CASSYTGNTEAFF | TGTGCCAGCAGTTACACGGGGAACACTGAAGCTTTCTTT
TRBJ2-2 | - | - | TRBV5-6 | CASLRVGARTGELFF | TGTGCCAGCCTCCGAGTGGGGGCGCGGACCGGGGAGCTGTTTTTT
TRBJ1-1 | few | - | TRBV9 | CASSVGRDGYTEAFF | TGTGCCAGCAGCGTAGGACGGGACGGATACACTGAAGCTTTCTTT
TRBJ2-1 | - | - | TRBV4-1 | CASSPLREQNEQFF | TGCGCCAGCAGCCCCTTAAGGGAGCAGAATGAGCAGTTCTTC
TRBJ2-7 | - | - | TRBV19 | CASASRGGNEQYF | TGTGCCAGTGCCTCTAGGGGAGGCAACGAGCAGTACTTC
TRBJ2-1 | - | TRBD2 | TRBV6-5 | CASSYTDRGGNEQFF | TGTGCCAGCAGTTATACAGACCGGGGGGGCAATGAGCAGTTCTTC